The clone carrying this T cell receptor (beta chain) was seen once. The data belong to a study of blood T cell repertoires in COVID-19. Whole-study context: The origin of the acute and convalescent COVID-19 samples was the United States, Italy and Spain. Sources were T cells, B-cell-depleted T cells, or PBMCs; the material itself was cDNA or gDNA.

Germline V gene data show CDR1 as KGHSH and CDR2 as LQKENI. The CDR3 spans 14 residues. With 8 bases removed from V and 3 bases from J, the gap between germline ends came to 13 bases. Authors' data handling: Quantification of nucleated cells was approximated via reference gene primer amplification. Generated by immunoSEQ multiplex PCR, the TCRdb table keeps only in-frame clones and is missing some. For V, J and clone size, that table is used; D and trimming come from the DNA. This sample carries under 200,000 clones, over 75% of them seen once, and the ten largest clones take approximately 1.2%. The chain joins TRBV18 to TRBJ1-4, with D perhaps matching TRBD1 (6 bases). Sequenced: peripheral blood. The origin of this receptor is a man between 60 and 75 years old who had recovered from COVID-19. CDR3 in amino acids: CASRAQGANEKLFF. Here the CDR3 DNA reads TGTGCCAGCCGCGCACAGGGTGCTAATGAAAAACTGTTTTTT.